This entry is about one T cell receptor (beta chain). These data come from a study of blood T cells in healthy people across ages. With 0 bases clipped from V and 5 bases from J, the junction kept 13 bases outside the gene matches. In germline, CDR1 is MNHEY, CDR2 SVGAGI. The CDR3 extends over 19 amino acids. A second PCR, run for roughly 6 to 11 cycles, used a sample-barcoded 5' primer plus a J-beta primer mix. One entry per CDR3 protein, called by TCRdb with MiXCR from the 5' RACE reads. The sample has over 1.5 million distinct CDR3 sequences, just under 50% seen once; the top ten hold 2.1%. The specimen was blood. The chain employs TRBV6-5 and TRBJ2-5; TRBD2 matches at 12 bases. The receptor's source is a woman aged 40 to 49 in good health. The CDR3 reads CASSYSWVTSGGREETQYF. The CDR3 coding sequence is TGTGCCAGCAGTTACTCGTGGGTGACTAGCGGGGGCCGGGAGGAGACCCAGTACTTC.